These 14 T cell receptor beta chains originate from one sample sequenced in a study of Graves' ophthalmopathy and Graves' hyperthyroidism. RNA served as the template for amplifying TCR beta CDR3 regions. RT-PCR in the first round used HTBI primers; a second-round multiplex PCR followed. TCRdb itself ran the multiplex PCR reads through MiXCR, one entry per CDR3 protein. This sample carries hundreds of thousands of distinct CDR3 sequences, roughly two fifths of them seen once, and the ten largest clones take 44%. The specimen sequenced was peripheral blood. The receptors stem from an adult man with Graves' ophthalmopathy.

The chain combines TRBV6-2 or TRBV6-3 with TRBJ2-7; no definite D call. The germline V gene encodes CDR1 MNHEY and CDR2 SVGEGT. Deletions cut 0 bases from V and 0 bases from J, with 6 bases between. This CDR3 is 14 amino acids long. The CDR3 loop is CASSYSPISYEQYF. The CDR3 coding sequence is TGTGCCAGCAGTTACTCGCCGATCTCCTACGAGCAGTACTTC.

Only a few counts were recorded for this clonotype. The rearrangement joins TRBV5-1 to TRBJ1-4; D uncertain. The CDR3 is made up of 13 amino acids. V lost 4 bases and J lost 4, with 8 bases in between. Germline lookup yields CDR1 SGHRS and CDR2 YFSETQ. CDR3 sequence: CASSREINEKLFF. DNA of the CDR3: TGCGCCAGCAGCCGGGAGATTAATGAAAAACTGTTTTTT.

The CDR3 loop is CSVEGFPQGGIETQYF. The CDR3 DNA sequence: TGCAGCGTTGAAGGGTTCCCGCAGGGAGGTATAGAGACCCAGTACTTC. J is TRBJ2-5 and V is TRBV29-1; tentatively, D is TRBD2 (6 bases). V shed 1 base and J shed 4 bases, with 19 bases lying between them. The CDR3 spans 16 residues. Looked up from germline, CDR1 is SQVTM and CDR2 is ANQGSEA. Supplemented by reference TRBV29-1 and TRBJ2-5, the full variable domain reads SAVISQKPSRDICQRGTSLTIQCQVDSQVTMMFWYRQQPGQSLTLIATANQGSEATYESGFVIDKFPISRPNLTFSTLTVSNMSPEDSSIYLCSVEGFPQGGIETQYFGPGTRLLVL.

This chain joins TRBV15 and TRBJ2-2; D might be TRBD2 (6 bases). V lost 8 bases and J lost 5, with 18 bases in between. CDR3 length: 15 amino acids. Germline values: CDR1 LNHNV, CDR2 YYDKDF (reference sequence). The CDR3 DNA reads TGTGCCACCTCGGGAACGGGAGTACGGACCGGGGAGCTGTTTTTT. Its translation: CATSGTGVRTGELFF.

Only a few counts were recorded for this clonotype. The CDR3 sequence: CASSLVGRSGELFF. In DNA form, the CDR3 reads TGTGCCAGCAGCTTAGTGGGTAGAAGCGGGGAGCTGTTTTTT. This chain uses TRBV7-2 with TRBJ2-2; no definite D call. The germline gives CDR1 SGHTA, CDR2 FQGNSA. Trimming removed 1 base from V and 7 bases from J, with 10 bases in between. The CDR3 covers 14 residues.

The chain recombines TRBV12-3 or TRBV12-4 with TRBJ2-2; 7 positions match TRBD2. The trim removed 5 bases at V and 2 bases at J, leaving 8 bases unmatched. CDR3 length: 16 amino acids. CDR3 bases: TGTGCCAGCAGTACCCGACTAGCCCTCAACACCGGGGAGCTGTTTTTT. Translated: CASSTRLALNTGELFF.

Turning to this clonotype: The final CDR3 position lacks the conserved phenylalanine or tryptophan, pointing to a likely read error. Because the CDR3's place on the DNA is in doubt, the DNA is left out and the CDR3 is given as listed by TCRdb. V and J are TRBV11-2 and TRBJ1-6. The length of the CDR3 is 9 amino acids, counting both ends. Germline V CDR1 and CDR2: SGHAT, FQNNGV. CDR3: CASSLDRSG.

This clonotype was recorded at least ten times. The rearrangement links TRBV2 to TRBJ2-7; no clear D gene. The CDR3 is 14 amino acids. V lost 3 bases and J lost 0, with 9 bases in between. Germline loops: CDR1 SNHLY, CDR2 FYNNEI. In DNA, the CDR3 is TGTGCCAGCAGTGATAACCCGTCCTCCTACGAGCAGTACTTC. Translation gives CASSDNPSSYEQYF.

To note about this clonotype: Here the CDR3 omits its conserved ending phenylalanine or tryptophan, so a read error is the likely source. This chain links TRBV6-1 with TRBJ2-6, with D maybe TRBD1 (6 bases). Germline CDR1 MNHNS, CDR2 SASEGT. V lost 6 bases, J lost 0 bases, and 15 bases lay in between. This CDR3 spans 17 amino acids. CDR3 sequence (DNA): TGTGCCAGCAGGTATCCCACAGGGATCTCTGGGGCCAACGTCCTGACTCCA. As protein: CASRYPTGISGANVLTP.

In its sample, this clonotype was seen many times. A read error may account for a junction end that differs from germline. The chain uses TRBV10-2 and TRBJ1-6; unclear D gene. CDR1 is WSHSY and CDR2 is SAAADI in the germline V gene. The CDR3 covers 13 residues. The CDR3 reads CAVKRVGNSPLHF. The CDR3 bases are TGTGCCGTGAAAAGGGTGGGGAATTCACCCCTCCACTTT.

Only a few counts were recorded for this clonotype. V is TRBV5-1 and J is TRBJ1-1; a weak D match, TRBD1 (6 bases). Germline CDR1 is SGHRS and CDR2 is YFSETQ. V lost 1 base, J lost 0 bases, and 10 bases lay in between. This CDR3 contains 15 residues. The CDR3 protein is CASSLRSGVNTEAFF. In DNA form, the CDR3 reads TGCGCCAGCAGCTTGAGGTCAGGGGTGAACACTGAAGCTTTCTTT.

A single count supports this clonotype. V and J are TRBV4-1 and TRBJ2-5, with 7 bases identical to TRBD1. The CDR3 is 17 residues long. Trimming removed 4 bases from V and 5 bases from J; junction bases left unmatched: 16. CDR1 and CDR2 from the germline V gene are MGHRA and YSYEKL. CDR3 in amino acids: CASSPFQGTANRETQYF. The CDR3 DNA follows: TGCGCCAGCAGCCCCTTTCAGGGGACAGCCAATCGGGAGACCCAGTACTTC.

The chain recombines TRBV29-1 with TRBJ2-7; D is unresolved. Germline CDR1 and CDR2: SQVTM and ANQGSEA. With 2 bases removed from V and 1 base from J, the gap between germline ends came to 12 bases. The length of the CDR3 is 14 residues. This chain's CDR3 is CSVESATASYEQYF. The CDR3 DNA follows: TGCAGCGTTGAATCCGCTACCGCATCCTACGAGCAGTACTTC.

This clonotype has ten or more counts. The gene calls are TRBV10-3 and TRBJ2-7; weak D call: TRBD1 (6 bases). Germline lookup yields CDR1 ENHRY and CDR2 SYGVKD. V gave up 2 bases and J gave up 0 bases, with 8 bases separating them. The CDR3 covers 14 residues. CDR3 amino acids: CAISEQDSSYEQYF. The CDR3 nucleotides are TGTGCCATCAGTGAGCAGGACAGCTCCTACGAGCAGTACTTC.